The rows below give T cell receptor beta chains drawn from one sample of a study of immune evolution from preneoplasia to lung adenocarcinoma. Produced via immunoSEQ multiplex PCR; TCRdb's table is partial and in-frame only. Among thousands of clones listed, roughly 80% were seen once. The sample consisted of FFPE minimally invasive lung adenocarcinoma tissue. Every receptor here comes from a donor at least 70 years old with lung adenocarcinoma. CDR3s include the opening cysteine and the closing phenylalanine or tryptophan. The order of the fields is D gene, J gene, V gene, CDR3 length, CDR3 protein. The D gene is left open where the match is weak.

>.|TRBJ2-4|TRBV4-1|17
CASSQENTPLAKNIQYF
>TRBD2|TRBJ2-7|TRBV11-2|16
CASSLFRGRNPTKQYF
>.|TRBJ1-3|TRBV28|14
CAVTEPSSGNTIYF
>.|.|TRBV9|11
CASSSFYEQYF
>.|TRBJ1-4|TRBV19|15
CASSIGGNWNEKLFF
>.|TRBJ1-1|TRBV4-1|16
CASSPFRGGMNTEAFF
>.|TRBJ2-1|TRBV2|15
CASSDVRGGNNEQFF
>.|TRBJ1-2|TRBV7-8|13
CASSLGGVDGYTF
>.|TRBJ1-5|TRBV6-4|13
CASSPAFGQPQHF
>.|TRBJ2-7|TRBV7-9|12
CASSRADYEQYF
>TRBD2|TRBJ2-3|TRBV29-1|15
CSALSSGSTADTQYF
>TRBD1|TRBJ2-5|TRBV4-1|16
CASSRVDRVNQETQYF
>.|TRBJ2-7|TRBV30|14
CAWTLLSRTYEQYF
>TRBD1|TRBJ1-2|TRBV28|14
CASSPPGGRGGYTF
>.|TRBJ2-7|TRBV13|13
CARRPRGSYEQYF
>.|TRBJ2-7|TRBV11-3|12
CASSLDGREQYF
>.|TRBJ2-7|TRBV25-1|11
CASLRGYEQYF
>.|TRBJ2-3|TRBV29-1|11
CSVEVTDTQYF
>.|TRBJ2-1|TRBV9|16
CASSVRGGISYNEQFF
>TRBD1|TRBJ2-5|TRBV11-2|13
CASSLTGMKTQYF
>.|TRBJ1-2|TRBV6-6|14
CASSSGTDYYGYTF
>TRBD1|TRBJ1-2|TRBV30|13
CAWLGQGFSGYTF
>.|TRBJ2-3|TRBV29-1|12
CSVGDSTDTQYF
>TRBD1|TRBJ2-3|TRBV5-1|15
CASSLARGQVNTQYF
>TRBD2|TRBJ2-7|TRBV11-2|15
CASSVRDGGIYEQYF
>.|TRBJ1-1|TRBV6-5|13
CASRRTGNTEAFF
>.|TRBJ2-1|TRBV7-9|11
CASSLRNEQFF